The rows below give T cell receptor beta chains drawn from one sample of a study of regulatory T cells in long-lasting Graves disease. TCRdb called the multiplex PCR reads again in MiXCR, with one record for every CDR3 protein. This sample yields about 530,000 distinct CDR3 sequences, of which around 16% are seen a single time; around 25% belongs to the top ten. This same sample was also part of a study on T cells in Graves' hyperthyroidism and ophthalmopathy.

The sample consisted of peripheral blood mononuclear cells (PBMCs), taken at new diagnosis, from a patient treated with antithyroid drugs. The origin of the receptors is a middle-aged woman with Graves disease. CDR3s leave out the opening cysteine and the closing phenylalanine or tryptophan.

j_gene | v_gene | CDR3aa
TRBJ2-3 | TRBV7-9 | ASSSEDTQY
TRBJ1-4 | TRBV18 | ASSQDTNEKLF
TRBJ1-5 | TRBV18 | ASSPSGEPQH
TRBJ2-7 | TRBV11-2 | ASSLEADYEQY
TRBJ1-2 | TRBV6-1 | ASIGQGIGYT
TRBJ2-5 | TRBV5-1 | ASSLDKQETQY
TRBJ2-1 | TRBV7-9 | ASSWIRVNAYNEQF
TRBJ1-1 | TRBV7-9 | ASSLEWANTEAF
TRBJ1-5 | TRBV12-3/TRBV12-4 | ASSQDSLGTQH
TRBJ2-3 | TRBV4-1 | ASSQVLPDTQY
TRBJ2-3 | TRBV11-2 | ASSPNAGSSTDTQY
TRBJ2-4 | TRBV12-3/TRBV12-4 | ASSLNRKNIQY
TRBJ2-3 | TRBV10-3 | AISESRGSSTDTQY
TRBJ2-2 | TRBV4-1 | ASSPRDGPGELF
TRBJ2-2 | TRBV20-1 | SARFGARELF
TRBJ1-4 | TRBV6-4 | ASSYGGRGEKLF
TRBJ1-1 | TRBV9 | ASSVSGTANTEAF
TRBJ2-3 | TRBV7-3 | ASSLKPLGLAGTDTQY
TRBJ1-1 | TRBV4-1 | ASSQDRGGATEAF
TRBJ1-1 | TRBV30 | AWSRGFGAAF
TRBJ2-7 | TRBV12-5 | ASGLVSGGSSYEQY
TRBJ1-2 | TRBV5-6 | ASSLSGTGLDYGYT
TRBJ2-1 | TRBV2 | ASSPWTSGTGGNEQF
TRBJ2-1 | TRBV5-1 | ASSPGRGYNEQF
TRBJ2-1 | TRBV7-9 | ASSLGTSPYNEQF
TRBJ2-3 | TRBV20-1 | SARGEKGPELTQY
TRBJ1-1 | TRBV12-3/TRBV12-4 | ASIPRRMSTEAF
TRBJ2-5 | TRBV5-6 | ASSRDQGMRKTQY
TRBJ2-2 | TRBV4-1 | ASSREGGHTGELF
TRBJ1-4 | TRBV30 | AWSPPGALGEKLF
TRBJ2-2 | TRBV6-1 | ASGTYNTGELF
TRBJ2-2 | TRBV18 | ASSAETGELF
TRBJ1-2 | TRBV28 | ASSPPQAGYT
TRBJ1-2 | TRBV2 | ASHMAGGGYT
TRBJ1-1 | TRBV7-9 | ASNLETGIGRTTEAF
TRBJ1-2 | TRBV2 | ASTTSTGRSGYT
TRBJ2-7 | TRBV7-8 | ASSLGDPWTGNEQY
TRBJ1-3 | TRBV7-3 | ASSWGEAEGSLSGNTIY
TRBJ1-1 | TRBV30 | AWSPRGENTEAF
TRBJ1-2 | TRBV3-1 | ASSQVGMGTGLSGYT